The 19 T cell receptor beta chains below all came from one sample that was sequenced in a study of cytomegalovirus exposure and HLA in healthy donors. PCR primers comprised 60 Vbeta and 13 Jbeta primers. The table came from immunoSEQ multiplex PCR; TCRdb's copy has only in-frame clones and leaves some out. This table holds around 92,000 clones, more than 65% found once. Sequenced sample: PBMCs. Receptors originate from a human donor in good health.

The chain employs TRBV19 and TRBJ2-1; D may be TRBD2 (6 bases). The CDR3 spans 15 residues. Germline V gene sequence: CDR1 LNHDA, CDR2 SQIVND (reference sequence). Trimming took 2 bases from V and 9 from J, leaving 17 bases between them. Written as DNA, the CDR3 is TGTGCCAGTAGTATAACCGGGACTCGGGAGAGTGAGCAGTTCTTC. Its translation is CASSITGTRESEQFF.

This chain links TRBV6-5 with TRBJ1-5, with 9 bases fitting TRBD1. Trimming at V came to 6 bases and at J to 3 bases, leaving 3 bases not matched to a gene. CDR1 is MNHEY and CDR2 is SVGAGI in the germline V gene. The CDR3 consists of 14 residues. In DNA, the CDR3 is TGTGCCAGCAGACGGACAGGGGACAATCAGCCCCAGCATTTT. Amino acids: CASRRTGDNQPQHF.

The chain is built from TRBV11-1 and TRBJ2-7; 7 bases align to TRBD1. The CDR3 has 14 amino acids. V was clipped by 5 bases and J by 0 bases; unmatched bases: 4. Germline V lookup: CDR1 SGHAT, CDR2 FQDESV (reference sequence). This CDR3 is CASSPRTGSYEQYF. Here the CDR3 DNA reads TGTGCCAGCAGCCCCAGGACAGGCTCCTACGAGCAGTACTTC.

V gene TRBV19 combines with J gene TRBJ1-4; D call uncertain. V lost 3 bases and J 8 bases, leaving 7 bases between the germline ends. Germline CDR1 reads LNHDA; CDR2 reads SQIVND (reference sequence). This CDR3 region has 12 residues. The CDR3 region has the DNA TGTGCCAGTAGTATCCGCGGGGAAAAACTGTTTTTT. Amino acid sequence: CASSIRGEKLFF.

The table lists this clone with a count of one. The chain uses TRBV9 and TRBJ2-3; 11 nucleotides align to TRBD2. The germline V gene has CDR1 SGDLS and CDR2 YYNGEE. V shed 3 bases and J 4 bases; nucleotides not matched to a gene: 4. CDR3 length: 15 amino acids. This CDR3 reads CASSGSGRGADTQYF. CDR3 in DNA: TGTGCCAGCAGCGGTAGCGGGAGGGGTGCAGATACGCAGTATTTT.

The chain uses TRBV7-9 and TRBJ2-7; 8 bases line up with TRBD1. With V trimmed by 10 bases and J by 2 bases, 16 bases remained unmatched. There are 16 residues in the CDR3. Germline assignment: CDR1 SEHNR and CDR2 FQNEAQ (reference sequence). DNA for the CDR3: TGTGCCATCAACCCCGGGGCCGGACAGGGAGCCTACGAGCAGTACTTC. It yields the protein CAINPGAGQGAYEQYF. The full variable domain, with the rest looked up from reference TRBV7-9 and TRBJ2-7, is DTGVSQNPRHKITKRGQNVTFRCDPISEHNRLYWYRQTLGQGPEFLTYFQNEAQLEKSRLLSDRFSAERPKGSFSTLEIQRTEQGDSAMYLCAINPGAGQGAYEQYFGPGTRLTVT.

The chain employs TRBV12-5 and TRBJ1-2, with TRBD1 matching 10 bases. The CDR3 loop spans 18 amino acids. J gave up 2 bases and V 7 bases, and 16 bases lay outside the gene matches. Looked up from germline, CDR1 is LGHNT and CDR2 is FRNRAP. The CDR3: CASDMTGGSFPGNYGYTF. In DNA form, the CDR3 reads TGTGCTAGTGATATGACAGGGGGCAGTTTTCCGGGGAACTATGGCTACACCTTC.

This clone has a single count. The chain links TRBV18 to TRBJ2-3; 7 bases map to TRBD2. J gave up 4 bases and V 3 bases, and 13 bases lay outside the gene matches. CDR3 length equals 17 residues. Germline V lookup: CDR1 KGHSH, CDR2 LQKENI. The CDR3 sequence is CASSPESLRGSSDTQYF. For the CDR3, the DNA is TGTGCCAGCTCACCCGAAAGCCTGCGGGGGTCCTCAGATACGCAGTATTTT.

As DNA, the CDR3 is TGTGCCAGCAGTGACAGCGGAATCTCCTACAATGAGCAGTTCTTC. Protein sequence: CASSDSGISYNEQFF. The chain uses TRBV25-1 and TRBJ2-1; perhaps TRBD2 as D (5 bases). Germline CDR1 MGHDK, CDR2 SYGVNS. V lost 3 bases to trimming and J lost 0 bases, with 9 bases between them. The CDR3 extends over 15 amino acids.

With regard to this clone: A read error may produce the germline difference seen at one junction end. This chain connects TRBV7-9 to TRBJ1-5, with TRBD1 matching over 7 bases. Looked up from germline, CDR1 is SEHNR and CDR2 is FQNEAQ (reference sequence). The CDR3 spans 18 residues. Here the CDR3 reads CSSSLHARQGHSNQPQHF. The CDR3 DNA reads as TGTTCCAGCAGCTTACACGCGAGACAGGGACATAGCAATCAGCCCCAGCATTTT.

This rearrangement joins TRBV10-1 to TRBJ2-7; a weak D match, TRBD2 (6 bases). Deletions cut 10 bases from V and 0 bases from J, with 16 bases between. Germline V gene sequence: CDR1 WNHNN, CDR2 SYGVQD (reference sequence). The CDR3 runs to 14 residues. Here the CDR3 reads CATYSGSSSYEQYF. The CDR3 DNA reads TGCGCCACCTATAGCGGATCAAGCTCCTACGAGCAGTACTTC.

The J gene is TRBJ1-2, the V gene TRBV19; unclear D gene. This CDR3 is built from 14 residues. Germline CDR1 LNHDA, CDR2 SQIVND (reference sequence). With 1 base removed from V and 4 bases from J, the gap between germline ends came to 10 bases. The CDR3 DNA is TGTGCCAGTAGTATAGCGTCCGGAGGCTATGGCTACACCTTC. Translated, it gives CASSIASGGYGYTF. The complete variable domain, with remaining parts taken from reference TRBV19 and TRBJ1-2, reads DGGITQSPKYLFRKEGQNVTLSCEQNLNHDAMYWYRQDPGQGLRLIYYSQIVNDFQKGDIAEGYSVSREKKESFPLTVTSAQKNPTAFYLCASSIASGGYGYTFGSGTRLTVV.

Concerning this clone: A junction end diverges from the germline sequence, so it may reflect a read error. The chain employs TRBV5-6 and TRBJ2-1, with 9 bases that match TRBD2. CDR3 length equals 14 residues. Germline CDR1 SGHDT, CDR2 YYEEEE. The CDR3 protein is CASNLITAAGGRFF. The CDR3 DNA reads TGTGCCAGCAACTTGATAACAGCCGCGGGGGGGCGGTTCTTC. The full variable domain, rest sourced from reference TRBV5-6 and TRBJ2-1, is DAGVTQSPTHLIKTRGQQVTLRCSPKSGHDTVSWYQQALGQGPQFIFQYYEEEERQRGNFPDRFSGHQFPNYSSELNVNALLLGDSALYLCASNLITAAGGRFFGPGTRLTVL.

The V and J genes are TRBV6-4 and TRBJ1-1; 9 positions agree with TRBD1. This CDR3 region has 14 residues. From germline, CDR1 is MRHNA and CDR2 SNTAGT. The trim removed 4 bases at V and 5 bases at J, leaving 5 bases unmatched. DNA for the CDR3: TGTGCCAGCAGTGGGGACAGGGACGGAACTGAAGCTTTCTTT. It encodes CASSGDRDGTEAFF.

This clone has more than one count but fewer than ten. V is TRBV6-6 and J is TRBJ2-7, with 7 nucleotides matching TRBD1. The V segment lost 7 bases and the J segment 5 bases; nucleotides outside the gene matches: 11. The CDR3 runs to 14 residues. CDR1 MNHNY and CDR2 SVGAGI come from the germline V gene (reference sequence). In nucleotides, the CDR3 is TGTGCCAGCACCCAAGACAGGGCACGGAACGAGCAGTACTTC. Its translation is CASTQDRARNEQYF.

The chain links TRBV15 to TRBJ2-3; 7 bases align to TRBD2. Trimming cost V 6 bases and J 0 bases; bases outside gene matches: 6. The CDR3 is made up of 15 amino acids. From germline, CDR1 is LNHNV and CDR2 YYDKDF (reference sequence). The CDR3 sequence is CATRMTSTSTDTQYF. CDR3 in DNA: TGTGCCACCAGAATGACTAGCACAAGCACAGATACGCAGTATTTT. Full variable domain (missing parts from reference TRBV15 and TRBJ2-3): DAMVIQNPRYQVTQFGKPVTLSCSQTLNHNVMYWYQQKSSQAPKLLFHYYDKDFNNEADTPDNFQSRRPNTSFCFLDIRSPGLGDTAMYLCATRMTSTSTDTQYFGPGTRLTVL.

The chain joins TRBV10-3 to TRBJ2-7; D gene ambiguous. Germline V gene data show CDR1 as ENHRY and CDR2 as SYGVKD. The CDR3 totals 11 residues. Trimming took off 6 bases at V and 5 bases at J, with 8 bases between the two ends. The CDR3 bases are TGTGCCATCAGGGGTCAGGACGAGCAGTACTTC. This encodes CAIRGQDEQYF.

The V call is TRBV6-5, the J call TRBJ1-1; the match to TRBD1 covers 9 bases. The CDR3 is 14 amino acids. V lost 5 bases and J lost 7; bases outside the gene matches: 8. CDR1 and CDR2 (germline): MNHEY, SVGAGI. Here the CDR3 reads CASSRRTGAIEAFF. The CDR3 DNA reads TGTGCCAGCAGTCGACGGACAGGGGCAATTGAAGCTTTCTTT.

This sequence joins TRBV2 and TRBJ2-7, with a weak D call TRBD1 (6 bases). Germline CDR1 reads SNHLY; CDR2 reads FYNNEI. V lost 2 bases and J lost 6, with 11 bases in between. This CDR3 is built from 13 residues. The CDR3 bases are TGTGCCAGCAGTGAAACGACAGGTCGCGAGCAGTACTTC. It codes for CASSETTGREQYF.